Below are 30 T cell receptor beta chains sequenced from a single sample in a study of shared clonotypes between healthy human individuals. Repertoires were generated with immunoSEQ multiplex PCR, while TCRdb's copy carries only in-frame clones and drops some. The sample holds about 2.4 million clones; roughly 93% are singletons and the top ten take 0.36%. Source material: naive CD4+ T cells from PBMCs. The subset denotes: CD45RA+ positively selected. The receptor source for this set is a man younger than 30 in good health. Some clones in this sample may be carry-over from other donors' samples.

V usage is TRBV7-7 and J usage is TRBJ2-1; 11 bases are a match to TRBD2. Germline V gene lookup returns CDR1 SSHAT and CDR2 FNYEAQ (reference sequence). This CDR3 spans 16 amino acids. V was clipped by 4 bases and J by 7 bases; unmatched bases: 9. Here the CDR3 reads CASSSLTSGGFNEQFF. The DNA of the CDR3 is TGTGCCAGCAGCTCCCTCACTAGCGGGGGCTTTAATGAGCAGTTCTTC.

The DNA for the CDR3 is TGTGCCAGCAGTCTGACAGGGTCGGGTCAGCCCCAGCATTTT. This encodes CASSLTGSGQPQHF. The J gene is TRBJ1-5, the V gene TRBV27; 7 nucleotides line up with TRBD1. Trimming took 5 bases from V and 6 from J; bases not matched to a gene: 7. The CDR3 is 14 amino acids. Per germline, CDR1 MNHEY and CDR2 SMNVEV (reference sequence).

This chain connects TRBV7-8 to TRBJ1-5; D is uncertain. There are 12 residues in the CDR3. Germline-derived CDR1 and CDR2 are SGHVS and FQNEAQ. Trimming took off 3 bases at V and 4 bases at J, with 4 bases between the two ends. The CDR3 sequence is CASSFINQPQHF. The CDR3 nucleotides are TGTGCCAGCAGCTTCATAAATCAGCCCCAGCATTTT.

As concerns this clone: The sample has other DNA sequences that encode this CDR3 too. The J gene is TRBJ1-1, the V gene TRBV4-1; no definite D call. V was cut by 1 base and J by 2 bases, with 5 bases left in between. The CDR3 runs to 13 residues. CDR1 and CDR2 from the germline V gene are MGHRA and YSYEKL. CDR3 amino acids: CASSQGVNTEAFF. The CDR3 nucleotides read TGCGCCAGCAGCCAAGGGGTCAACACTGAAGCTTTCTTT.

V usage is TRBV28 and J usage is TRBJ2-1; D possibly corresponds to TRBD2 (5 bases). Per germline, CDR1 MDHEN and CDR2 SYDVKM. V lost 3 bases and J 10 bases, leaving 10 bases between the germline ends. This CDR3 is 12 amino acids long. The CDR3 DNA follows: TGTGCCAGCAGTTTGTCAACGGGAGAGCAGTTCTTC. Protein: CASSLSTGEQFF.

A note on this clone: This same CDR3 is encoded by further DNA sequences in the sample. V usage is TRBV5-1 and J usage is TRBJ1-4; D possibly corresponds to TRBD1 (5 bases). The CDR3 runs 14 residues. Germline V lookup: CDR1 SGHRS, CDR2 YFSETQ. V lost 0 bases and J lost 7, with 10 bases in between. The CDR3 spells CASSLGSGGEKLFF. The CDR3 region has the DNA TGCGCCAGCAGCTTGGGATCCGGGGGTGAAAAACTGTTTTTT.

The V and J genes are TRBV10-1 and TRBJ2-7, with TRBD1 identical over 8 bases. V dropped 5 bases and J dropped 3; count of bases not matched to a gene: 9. The length of the CDR3 is 15 residues. Germline V gene lookup returns CDR1 WNHNN and CDR2 SYGVQD (reference sequence). The CDR3 region has the DNA TGCGCCAGCAGTAAGACAGGGGCCCTTGACTACGAGCAGTACTTC. Amino acid sequence: CASSKTGALDYEQYF.

The gene calls are TRBV19 and TRBJ2-5; weak D call: TRBD2 (6 bases). The V gene lost 3 bases and the J gene lost 7 bases, with 18 bases spanning the gap. The CDR3 contains 15 residues. CDR1 LNHDA and CDR2 SQIVND come from the germline V gene (reference sequence). The CDR3 loop reads CASSIRLGGEGTQYF. DNA of the CDR3: TGTGCCAGTAGTATTCGTTTGGGGGGAGAGGGGACCCAGTACTTC.

Here the CDR3 reads CASSSLRSGRPRGELFF. The CDR3, as DNA: TGTGCCAGCAGCTCGCTTCGTAGCGGGAGGCCTCGGGGGGAGCTGTTTTTT. This chain links TRBV5-6 with TRBJ2-2, with 10 bases fitting TRBD2. Germline trimming cut 3 bases from V and 8 bases from J; bases unmatched to any gene: 13. This CDR3 contains 17 residues. Germline V gene lookup returns CDR1 SGHDT and CDR2 YYEEEE.

The rearrangement joins TRBV7-9 to TRBJ2-5; the match to TRBD1 covers 8 bases. The J call could be wrong; TRBJ2-7 is a better fit for the DNA end. The V gene's germline CDR1 is SEHNR and CDR2 FQNEAQ (reference sequence). This CDR3 region has 15 residues. The CDR3 coding sequence is TGTGCCAGCAGCCCCCAGGACAGGGTCTCCTACGAGCAGTACTTC. This encodes CASSPQDRVSYEQYF.

The chain uses TRBV7-2 and TRBJ2-1; 11 bases are a match to TRBD2. This CDR3 has 15 amino acids. V was clipped by 5 bases and J by 6 bases; unmatched bases: 6. Germline CDR1 and CDR2: SGHTA and FQGNSA. This CDR3 is CASSQGTSGLNEQFF. The CDR3 region has the DNA TGTGCCAGCAGCCAGGGGACTAGCGGTCTCAATGAGCAGTTCTTC.

J is TRBJ1-1 and V is TRBV5-1; the D gene is possibly TRBD1 (5 bases). V was shortened by 5 bases and J by 4 bases, with 15 bases between the two germline ends. Germline V gives CDR1 SGHRS, CDR2 YFSETQ. CDR3 length: 14 residues. The CDR3 is CASRAGAAGTEAFF. DNA for the CDR3: TGCGCCAGCAGGGCCGGGGCCGCGGGCACTGAAGCTTTCTTT.

For this clone: The sample has other DNA sequences that encode this CDR3 too. The chain couples TRBV15 to TRBJ2-7; perhaps TRBD1 as D (6 bases). In germline, CDR1 is LNHNV, CDR2 YYDKDF (reference sequence). The CDR3 covers 13 residues. V was shortened by 3 bases and J by 3 bases, with 9 bases between the two germline ends. DNA for the CDR3: TGTGCCACCAGCAGGGGGGCTGACTACGAGCAGTACTTC. The encoded protein is CATSRGADYEQYF.

The chain carries TRBV6-5 and TRBJ1-4; maybe TRBD1 (5 bases). Per the germline V gene, CDR1 is MNHEY and CDR2 is SVGAGI. The CDR3 is 15 residues long. V was pared by 2 bases and J by 3 bases, with 10 bases between. In DNA, the CDR3 is TGTGCCAGCAGTTACAGGGGTCTACCTAATGAAAAACTGTTTTTT. It translates to CASSYRGLPNEKLFF.

The rearrangement joins TRBV5-1 to TRBJ2-7, with D possibly TRBD1 on 5 matching bases. Trimming shortened V by 0 bases and J by 8 bases, and 9 bases separated the two germline ends. The V gene's germline CDR1 is SGHRS and CDR2 YFSETQ. The CDR3 extends over 12 amino acids. The DNA of the CDR3 is TGCGCCAGCAGCTTGGAAGGGGAAAAGCAGTACTTC. Its protein is CASSLEGEKQYF.

The chain joins TRBV9 to TRBJ2-1; D unclear. The germline V and J ends were trimmed by 0 bases and 10 bases, with 14 bases remaining between them. Germline assignment: CDR1 SGDLS and CDR2 YYNGEE. The CDR3 contains 14 residues. CDR3 sequence reads: CASSVGLTSPEQFF. DNA of the CDR3: TGTGCCAGCAGCGTAGGGTTAACGTCCCCCGAGCAGTTCTTC.

The chain joins TRBV19 to TRBJ2-1, with 7 bases fitting TRBD2. The germline V gene has CDR1 LNHDA and CDR2 SQIVND (reference sequence). V trimming: 6 bases; J trimming: 5 bases; junction bases outside the gene matches: 7. The CDR3 has 14 amino acids. CDR3 nucleotides: TGTGCCAGTAGGTTGTCTAGCGGTAACAATGAGCAGTTCTTC. Its translation is CASRLSSGNNEQFF.

V is TRBV28 and J is TRBJ1-1; TRBD1 matches 7 bases. CDR1 MDHEN and CDR2 SYDVKM come from the germline V gene. There are 13 residues in the CDR3. The J segment lost 5 bases and the V segment lost 6 bases, leaving 6 bases of the junction unmatched. The CDR3 region is CASSQGGPTEAFF. In DNA, the CDR3 is TGTGCCAGCAGCCAAGGGGGCCCGACTGAAGCTTTCTTT.

The table lists this clone with a few counts. V usage is TRBV2 and J usage is TRBJ2-7; D ambiguous. The germline gives CDR1 SNHLY, CDR2 FYNNEI. The CDR3 sequence is 13 residues long. V lost 10 bases and J 0 bases, leaving 13 bases between the germline ends. CDR3 protein: CATNDVFSYEQYF. As DNA, the CDR3 is TGTGCCACCAACGATGTCTTCTCCTACGAGCAGTACTTC.

The chain has TRBV11-3 and TRBJ2-7, with D possibly being TRBD1 or TRBD2 (5 bases each). Germline V gives CDR1 SGHNT, CDR2 YENEEA. The CDR3 length is 12 residues. V lost 0 bases and J lost 12, with 12 bases in between. CDR3 bases: TGTGCCAGCAGCTTAGAGTCGGGGCCTTTGTACTTC. It codes for CASSLESGPLYF.

This clone was recorded only once. This sequence joins TRBV19 and TRBJ2-3; D unclear. Trimming removed 5 bases at V and 1 base at J, with 13 bases between. This CDR3 is built from 15 residues. CDR1 and CDR2 (germline): LNHDA, SQIVND (reference sequence). The DNA for the CDR3 is TGTGCCAGTAGTTCGGTGGGGTGGGGCACAGATACGCAGTATTTT. Its translation is CASSSVGWGTDTQYF.

Notes on this clone: An end of the junction does not agree with germline; a read error may underlie this. J is TRBJ2-1 and V is TRBV4-1; D is unclear. This CDR3 has 14 amino acids. Germline V gives CDR1 MGHRA, CDR2 YSYEKL. Written as DNA, the CDR3 is TGCGCCAGCAGCCCCGGGCCCTCCGACAATGAGCAGTTCTTC. Amino acid sequence: CASSPGPSDNEQFF.

The CDR3 protein is CASSLDWITDTQYF. DNA for the CDR3: TGTGCCAGCAGCTTGGACTGGATCACAGATACGCAGTATTTT. The V and J genes are TRBV5-5 and TRBJ2-3; no firm D call. Germline assignment: CDR1 SGHKS and CDR2 YYEKEE (reference sequence). CDR3 size: 14 residues. V shed 0 bases and J shed 2 bases, with 7 bases lying between them.

The V call is TRBV2, the J call TRBJ2-7; maybe TRBD2 (5 bases). Trimming pared 11 bases from V and 1 base from J, leaving 12 bases between. Per germline, CDR1 SNHLY and CDR2 FYNNEI. CDR3 length: 12 residues. In nucleotides, the CDR3 is TGTGCCTGGGGTCGGGAATCCTACGAGCAGTACTTC. Translation gives CAWGRESYEQYF.

J is TRBJ1-1 and V is TRBV28; a possible D gene is TRBD1 (5 bases). The CDR3 runs 15 residues. Per the germline V gene, CDR1 is MDHEN and CDR2 is SYDVKM. The V end was cut by 6 bases, the J end by 1 base, with 15 bases between. The CDR3 is CASSPPRGWNTEAFF. In DNA form, the CDR3 reads TGTGCCAGCAGCCCTCCCCGGGGCTGGAACACTGAAGCTTTCTTT.

The chain couples TRBV28 to TRBJ2-7, with D hard to call. Germline V gene data show CDR1 as MDHEN and CDR2 as SYDVKM. With 8 bases removed from V and 6 bases from J, the gap between germline ends came to 17 bases. This CDR3 region has 13 residues. CDR3 protein: CASGKALGFEQYF. CDR3 sequence (DNA): TGTGCCAGCGGTAAGGCCTTAGGTTTCGAGCAGTACTTC.

This clone showed up just once. The rearrangement uses TRBV2 and TRBJ1-5; 7 bases align to TRBD1. The ends lost 6 bases at V and 2 bases at J; junction bases unmatched: 10. Germline values: CDR1 SNHLY, CDR2 FYNNEI. CDR3 length: 16 amino acids. For the CDR3, the DNA is TGTGCCAGCAGCACCCAGGGGGGGGCGGGCAATCAGCCCCAGCATTTT. This codes for CASSTQGGAGNQPQHF.

The chain employs TRBV9 and TRBJ2-3; the D gene is possibly TRBD2 (6 bases). This CDR3 contains 16 residues. Trimming left V 4 bases short and J 6 bases short, with 21 bases between. Per the germline V gene, CDR1 is SGDLS and CDR2 is YYNGEE. In DNA form, the CDR3 reads TGTGCCAGCAGCCCCTCCGGGGCTGACCGGGGGGATACGCAGTATTTT. Translated: CASSPSGADRGDTQYF.

V is TRBV18 and J is TRBJ1-2; D ambiguous. The CDR3 is made up of 14 amino acids. The germline V and J ends were trimmed by 6 bases and 0 bases, with 11 bases remaining between them. The germline gives CDR1 KGHSH, CDR2 LQKENI. The CDR3 spells CASSRGTPNYGYTF. CDR3 bases: TGTGCCAGCTCCCGGGGTACCCCTAACTATGGCTACACCTTC.

The rearrangement links TRBV5-1 to TRBJ2-2; 10 positions match TRBD2. The V gene's germline CDR1 is SGHRS and CDR2 YFSETQ. This CDR3 spans 17 amino acids. J lost 5 bases, V lost 4 bases, and 11 bases had no gene match. The CDR3 nucleotides are TGCGCCAGCAGCCCCTGGGCAGCGGGAGGGCCAACCGGGGAGCTGTTTTTT. Encoded protein: CASSPWAAGGPTGELFF.